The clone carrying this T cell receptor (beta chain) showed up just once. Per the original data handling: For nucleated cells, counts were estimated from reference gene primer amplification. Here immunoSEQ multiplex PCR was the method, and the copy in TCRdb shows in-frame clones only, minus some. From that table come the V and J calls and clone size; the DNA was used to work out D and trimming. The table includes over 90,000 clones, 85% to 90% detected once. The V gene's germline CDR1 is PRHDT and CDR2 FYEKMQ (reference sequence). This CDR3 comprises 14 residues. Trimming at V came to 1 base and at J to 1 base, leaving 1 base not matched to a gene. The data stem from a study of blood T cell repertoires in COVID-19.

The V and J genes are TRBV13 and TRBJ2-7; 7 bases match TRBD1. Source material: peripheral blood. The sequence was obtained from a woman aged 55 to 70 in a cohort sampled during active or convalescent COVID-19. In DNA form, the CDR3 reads TGTGCCAGCAGCTTAGAGGGGGCATCCTACGAGCAGTACTTC. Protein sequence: CASSLEGASYEQYF.